The next 10 T cell receptor beta chains were all read from a single sample in a study of blood T cell repertoires in COVID-19. Profiled with immunoSEQ multiplex PCR; TCRdb holds only in-frame clones, not every one. The sample has about 270,000 clones, 85% to 90% seen once; the top ten hold about 2.2%. Sequenced: PBMCs or T cells enriched from blood (not recorded which). The receptor source for this set is a woman under 30 who had recovered from COVID-19.

There are a few counts of this clone. CDR3 region: CASSPGQGSNGYTF. For the CDR3, the DNA is TGTGCCAGCAGCCCCGGACAGGGTTCGAATGGCTACACCTTC. The J gene is TRBJ1-2, the V gene TRBV3-1 (or the pseudogene TRBV3-2); TRBD1 matches at 8 bases. Germline V gives CDR1 LGHDT, CDR2 YNNKEL (reference sequence). There are 14 residues in the CDR3. V was clipped by 4 bases and J by 6 bases; unmatched bases: 7.

The J gene is TRBJ2-5, the V gene TRBV5-6; perhaps TRBD1 as D (6 bases). V lost 6 bases to trimming and J lost 0 bases, with 12 bases between them. The CDR3 length is 14 residues. Germline V gives CDR1 SGHDT, CDR2 YYEEEE. The CDR3, as DNA: TGTGCCAGCACCATCCGGGACAACCAAGAGACCCAGTACTTC. Encoded protein: CASTIRDNQETQYF.

The chain joins TRBV7-9 to TRBJ2-7; a possible D gene is TRBD2 (7 bases). Trimming removed 5 bases from V and 5 bases from J, with 19 bases in between. This CDR3 contains 15 residues. CDR1 and CDR2 (germline): SEHNR, FQNEAQ (reference sequence). Here the CDR3 reads CASSPPPGAGDEQYF. As DNA, the CDR3 is TGTGCCAGCAGCCCCCCCCCGGGGGCGGGGGACGAGCAGTACTTC. The variable domain in full, with the rest retrieved from reference TRBV7-9 and TRBJ2-7, is DTGVSQNPRHKITKRGQNVTFRCDPISEHNRLYWYRQTLGQGPEFLTYFQNEAQLEKSRLLSDRFSAERPKGSFSTLEIQRTEQGDSAMYLCASSPPPGAGDEQYFGPGTRLTVT.

The table lists this clone with a count of one. The rearrangement uses TRBV18 and TRBJ1-2, with 11 bases fitting TRBD1. The trim removed 3 bases at V and 4 bases at J, leaving 10 bases unmatched. Germline lookup yields CDR1 KGHSH and CDR2 LQKENI. This CDR3 has 17 amino acids. CDR3 nucleotides: TGTGCCAGCTCACCCTGGACAGGGGGCGCGTCAGCCTATGGCTACACCTTC. Translation gives CASSPWTGGASAYGYTF.

V usage is TRBV28 and J usage is TRBJ1-1; 10 bases map to TRBD1. Germline V gives CDR1 MDHEN, CDR2 SYDVKM. Trimming at V came to 5 bases and at J to 0 bases, leaving 12 bases not matched to a gene. The CDR3 totals 18 residues. CDR3 DNA: TGTGCCAGCAGTCCGGGGACAGGGGTCCTTTCTATGAACACTGAAGCTTTCTTT. It translates to CASSPGTGVLSMNTEAFF.

The chain recombines TRBV12-5 with TRBJ2-7; no clear D. The CDR3 has 13 amino acids. Deletions cut 1 base from V and 2 bases from J, with 6 bases between. CDR1 is LGHNT and CDR2 is FRNRAP in the germline V gene. In nucleotides, the CDR3 is TGTGCTAGTGGTTTGGAGCTAACCTACGAGCAGTACTTC. Amino acid sequence: CASGLELTYEQYF. The full variable domain, in which reference TRBV12-5 and TRBJ2-7 provide the parts outside the CDR3, is DARVTQTPRHKVTEMGQEVTMRCQPILGHNTVFWYRQTMMQGLELLAYFRNRAPLDDSGMPKDRFSAEMPDATLATLKIQPSEPRDSAVYFCASGLELTYEQYFGPGTRLTVT.

J is TRBJ2-5 and V is TRBV28; 7 bases line up with TRBD1. The CDR3 loop spans 16 amino acids. Germline V gene data show CDR1 as MDHEN and CDR2 as SYDVKM. V shed 5 bases and J 5 bases; nucleotides not matched to a gene: 14. CDR3 in DNA: TGTGCCAGCAGTACCTCGGGACAGTTTAGTTCGGAGACCCAGTACTTC. Its protein is CASSTSGQFSSETQYF.

The chain joins TRBV10-3 to TRBJ1-2; no clear D gene. This CDR3 comprises 17 residues. V was clipped by 4 bases and J by 5 bases, with 23 bases between them. Germline values: CDR1 ENHRY, CDR2 SYGVKD. The DNA of the CDR3 is TGTGCCATCAGTGCCTTTGGAGGGTTTTCTCCGGAATATGGCTACACCTTC. Residues: CAISAFGGFSPEYGYTF.

This chain links TRBV7-6 with TRBJ1-4, with D possibly matching TRBD1 (5 bases). V shed 2 bases and J shed 5 bases, with 12 bases lying between them. This CDR3 spans 15 amino acids. Per the germline V gene, CDR1 is SGHVS and CDR2 is FNYEAQ. As DNA, the CDR3 is TGTGCCAGCAGCTTAATGACAGAGCAAAATGAAAAACTGTTTTTT. Its protein is CASSLMTEQNEKLFF. The variable domain in full, completed from reference TRBV7-6 and TRBJ1-4, reads GAGVSQSPRYKVTKRGQDVALRCDPISGHVSLYWYRQALGQGPEFLTYFNYEAQQDKSGLPNDRFSAERPEGSISTLTIQRTEQRDSAMYRCASSLMTEQNEKLFFGSGTQLSVL.

Only one count was recorded for this clone. The chain is built from TRBV6-5 and TRBJ1-5; possibly TRBD1 for D (5 bases). V lost 2 bases to trimming and J lost 5 bases, with 10 bases between them. Germline V CDR1 and CDR2: MNHEY, SVGAGI. CDR3 size: 14 residues. The CDR3 is CASSYPGVHQPQHF. CDR3 in DNA: TGTGCCAGCAGTTACCCGGGGGTACATCAGCCCCAGCATTTT.